Listed below are T cell receptor beta chains from one sample, sequenced in a study of T cells after yellow fever vaccination. One entry per CDR3 protein results from TCRdb running MiXCR on the 5' RACE reads. The sample lists about 320,000 distinct CDR3 sequences, under 15% seen once, with 2.5% to 3.5% in the top ten. The starting material was CD4+ T cells sorted from PBMCs, obtained 15 days after the yellow fever booster vaccination. The receptors derive from a man younger than 35 who received the YFV17D yellow fever vaccine. Each CDR3 is given with its conserved first and last residue. D genes are given only for firm matches. The size field is filled for only some rows; it gives once, few, many or a size class.

CASSDRGGGNSPLHF	TGTGCCAGCAGTGACAGGGGAGGTGGTAATTCACCCCTCCACTTT	NA	TRBV6-4	TRBJ1-6	NA
CASSQNAGVGETQYF	TGTGCCAGCAGCCAAAACGCTGGGGTCGGGGAGACCCAGTACTTC	NA	TRBV14	TRBJ2-5	NA
CARTGPPNYGYTF	TGTGCACGGACAGGGCCTCCGAACTATGGCTACACCTTC	NA	TRBV3-1	TRBJ1-2	TRBD1
CSVLPGEGEKLFF	TGCAGTGTTCTACCTGGGGAGGGGGAAAAACTGTTTTTT	NA	TRBV20-1	TRBJ1-4	NA
CASSQVSGDYTDTQYF	TGTGCCAGCAGCCAAGTTAGCGGGGACTACACAGATACGCAGTATTTT	NA	TRBV4-2	TRBJ2-3	TRBD2
CASSPRVVQETQYF	TGTGCCAGCTCACCTCGGGTGGTCCAAGAGACCCAGTACTTC	few	TRBV18	TRBJ2-5	NA
CASSTRQGSNEKLFF	TGCGCCAGCAGCACAAGACAGGGGTCTAATGAAAAACTGTTTTTT	few	TRBV5-1	TRBJ1-4	TRBD1
CASSLVRSTEAFF	TGCGCCAGCAGCTTGGTTCGTTCCACTGAAGCTTTCTTT	many	TRBV5-1	TRBJ1-1	NA
CASSLVSRSNTEAFF	TGTGCCAGCAGCTTAGTGTCCAGGTCCAACACTGAAGCTTTCTTT	NA	TRBV7-2	TRBJ1-1	NA
CASSLLAGGPNEQFF	TGTGCCAGCAGCCTACTAGCGGGGGGGCCCAATGAGCAGTTCTTC	few	TRBV5-6	TRBJ2-1	TRBD2
CASSPGRQETQYF	TGTGCCAGCAGCCCCGGGCGGCAAGAGACCCAGTACTTC	many	TRBV5-6	TRBJ2-5	NA
CASSLGAGGYTF	TGTGCCAGCAGCTTAGGGGCTGGGGGCTACACCTTC	few	TRBV7-9	TRBJ1-2	NA
CASSLGPGDGQPQHF	TGCGCCAGCAGCTTGGGGCCAGGGGACGGTCAGCCCCAGCATTTT	NA	TRBV5-1	TRBJ1-5	NA
CASSYGGRGQTIGGNQPQHF	TGTGCCAGCAGTTACGGTGGTAGGGGACAGACGATCGGGGGCAATCAGCCCCAGCATTTT	NA	TRBV6-2/TRBV6-3	TRBJ1-5	TRBD1
CASSYSANEKLFF	TGTGCCAGCAGTTACAGTGCTAATGAAAAACTGTTTTTT	NA	TRBV12-3/TRBV12-4	TRBJ1-4	NA
CASSSEGLPNEKLFF	TGTGCCAGCAGCTCAGAGGGTCTACCTAATGAAAAACTGTTTTTT	many	TRBV7-9	TRBJ1-4	NA
CASSYLAGGLADTQYF	TGTGCCAGCAGTTATCTAGCGGGGGGGCTGGCAGATACGCAGTATTTT	NA	TRBV7-6	TRBJ2-3	TRBD2
CASSFFRAPGPQHF	TGTGCCAGCAGCTTCTTCAGGGCCCCCGGGCCCCAGCATTTT	few	TRBV5-5	TRBJ1-5	NA
CASSLAGKLAGVNTQYF	TGCGCCAGCAGCTTGGCCGGGAAGCTAGCGGGGGTGAATACGCAGTATTTT	NA	TRBV5-1	TRBJ2-3	TRBD2
CASSSRDRDPPHIQYF	TGTGCCAGCAGTTCCCGGGACAGGGATCCACCTCACATTCAGTACTTC	NA	TRBV6-1	TRBJ2-4	TRBD1
CASSPVDRVKLFF	TGTGCCAGCAGCCCAGTGGACAGGGTGAAACTGTTTTTT	few	TRBV3-1	TRBJ1-4	TRBD1
CASSQVHLVPGGPYEQYF	TGCGCCAGCAGCCAAGTTCATTTAGTCCCAGGGGGCCCCTACGAGCAGTACTTC	NA	TRBV4-1	TRBJ2-7	TRBD1
CASSYLRNTEAFF	TGTGCCAGCAGTTACCTGCGGAACACTGAAGCTTTCTTT	NA	TRBV6-5	TRBJ1-1	NA
CAISEVSPPRTQYF	TGTGCCATCAGTGAAGTATCCCCGCCTCGAACCCAGTACTTC	NA	TRBV10-3	TRBJ2-5	NA
CASSLATGPTSYEQYF	TGTGCCAGCAGTTTAGCCACCGGGCCGACCTCCTACGAGCAGTACTTC	NA	TRBV12-3/TRBV12-4	TRBJ2-7	NA
CASSVGGRVDTEAFF	TGTGCCAGCAGCGTAGGAGGCAGGGTGGACACTGAAGCTTTCTTT	few	TRBV9	TRBJ1-1	NA
CASSLEMQGARSPLHF	TGCGCCAGCAGCTTGGAAATGCAGGGGGCTCGTTCACCCCTCCACTTT	few	TRBV5-1	TRBJ1-6	TRBD1
CASSPRGRPTDTQYF	TGTGCCAGCAGTCCTAGGGGTAGGCCCACAGATACGCAGTATTTT	NA	TRBV7-8	TRBJ2-3	NA
CASSQDKGSSYNSPLHF	TGTGCCAGCAGCCAAGACAAGGGGAGCTCCTATAATTCACCCCTCCACTTT	few	TRBV3-1	TRBJ1-6	NA
CASSGPSDTQYF	TGTGCCAGCAGTGGACCGTCAGATACGCAGTATTTT	NA	TRBV2	TRBJ2-3	NA
CASSLNAEGTEAFF	TGCGCCAGCAGCTTGAACGCGGAGGGCACTGAAGCTTTCTTT	NA	TRBV5-1	TRBJ1-1	NA
CSAVRGDNWYQETQYF	TGCAGTGCCGTCAGGGGTGACAACTGGTACCAAGAGACCCAGTACTTC	NA	TRBV20-1	TRBJ2-5	NA
CASSTGPLYEQYF	TGTGCCAGCAGCACGGGACCATTATACGAGCAGTACTTC	NA	TRBV7-9	TRBJ2-7	NA
CASSSPTSGGVFTDTQYF	TGTGCCAGCAGCTCGCCGACTAGCGGGGGGGTGTTCACAGATACGCAGTATTTT	many	TRBV7-2	TRBJ2-3	TRBD2
CASSLLGVASGNTIYF	TGTGCCAGCAGCTTGCTAGGGGTGGCGTCCGGAAACACCATATATTTT	few	TRBV7-8	TRBJ1-3	NA
CSVVGRINTEAFF	TGCAGCGTTGTAGGCAGGATTAACACTGAAGCTTTCTTT	NA	TRBV29-1	TRBJ1-1	NA
CASRPTGHYDTQYF	TGTGCCAGCAGGCCTACAGGACACTACGATACGCAGTATTTT	NA	TRBV7-3	TRBJ2-3	NA